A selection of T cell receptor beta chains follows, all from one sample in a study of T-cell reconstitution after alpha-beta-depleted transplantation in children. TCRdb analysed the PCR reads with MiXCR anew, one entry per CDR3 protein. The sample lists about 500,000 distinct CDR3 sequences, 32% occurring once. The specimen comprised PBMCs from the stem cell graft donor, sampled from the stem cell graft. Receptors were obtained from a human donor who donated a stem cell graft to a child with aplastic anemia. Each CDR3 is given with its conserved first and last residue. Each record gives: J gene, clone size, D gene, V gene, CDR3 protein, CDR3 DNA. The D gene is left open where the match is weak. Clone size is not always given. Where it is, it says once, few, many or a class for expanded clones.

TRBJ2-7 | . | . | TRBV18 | CASSPFGGYEQYF | TGTGCCAGCTCACCTTTTGGGGGCTACGAGCAGTACTTC
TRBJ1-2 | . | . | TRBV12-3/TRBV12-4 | CASSYREGANYGYTF | TGTGCCAGCAGTTACAGGGAGGGGGCTAACTATGGCTACACCTTC
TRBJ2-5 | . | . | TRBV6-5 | CASSSTRGGGQETQYF | TGTGCCAGCAGTTCCACGAGGGGGGGCGGCCAAGAGACCCAGTACTTC
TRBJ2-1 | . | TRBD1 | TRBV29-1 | CSVPGQGYNEQFF | TGCAGCGTACCGGGACAGGGATACAATGAGCAGTTCTTC
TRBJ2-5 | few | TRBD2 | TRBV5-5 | CASSLSLVGRPGETQYF | TGTGCCAGCAGCTTAAGTCTCGTCGGGAGGCCCGGGGAGACCCAGTACTTC
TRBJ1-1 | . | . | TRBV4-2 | CASSQEAPSMGTEAFF | TGTGCCAGCAGCCAAGAGGCCCCATCTATGGGCACTGAAGCTTTCTTT
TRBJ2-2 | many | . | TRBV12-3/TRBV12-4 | CASSLGTGELFF | TGCGCCAGCAGCTTGGGCACCGGGGAGCTGTTTTTT
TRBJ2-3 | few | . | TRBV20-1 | CSALKGGDTQYF | TGCAGTGCTCTCAAAGGGGGGGATACGCAGTATTTT
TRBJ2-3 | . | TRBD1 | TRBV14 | CASSPGQGPTDTQYF | TGTGCCAGCAGCCCCGGACAGGGGCCCACAGATACGCAGTATTTT
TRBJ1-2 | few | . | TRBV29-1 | CSVEDGGGRQGYTF | TGCAGCGTTGAAGATGGTGGAGGGCGCCAAGGCTACACCTTC
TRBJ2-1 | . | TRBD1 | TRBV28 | CASSRAGTGKANEQFF | TGTGCCAGCAGTCGCGCCGGGACAGGGAAAGCCAATGAGCAGTTCTTC